These T cell receptor beta chains were read from a single sample in a study of beta chain features in type 1 diabetes. Method: immunoSEQ multiplex PCR; TCRdb's copy keeps in-frame clones and lacks some. Of fewer than 900,000 clones in the sample, roughly 15% were seen once. Sequences were obtained from naive CD4+ T cells from blood. These receptors were collected from a woman in her late teens or twenties in good health. CDR3s include the opening cysteine and the closing phenylalanine or tryptophan. Each record gives: V gene, D gene, J gene, CDR3 length, clone size, CDR3 protein, CDR3 DNA. The D gene is left open where the match is weak. Not every row has a clone size; where given, it reads once, few, many or a size class.

>TRBV7-2|.|TRBJ2-5|15|.
CASSLGGRVQETQYF
TGTGCCAGCAGCCTGGGGGGCAGGGTCCAAGAGACCCAGTACTTC
>TRBV2|.|TRBJ2-7|12|.
CASSEALYEQYF
TGTGCCAGCAGTGAAGCCCTCTACGAGCAGTACTTC
>TRBV27|TRBD1|TRBJ1-1|16|few
CASSPDRGRINTEAFF
TGTGCCAGCAGTCCTGACAGGGGGCGTATCAACACTGAAGCTTTCTTT
>TRBV28|.|TRBJ1-1|14|.
CASSRQGGNTEAFF
TGTGCCAGCAGCCGTCAAGGGGGGAACACTGAAGCTTTCTTT
>TRBV4-3|.|TRBJ1-1|16|.
CASSQNVGTIWGEAFF
TGCGCCAGCAGCCAAAATGTGGGGACCATATGGGGTGAAGCTTTCTTT
>TRBV18|.|TRBJ2-2|12|.
CASSPGTGELFF
TGTGCCAGCTCCCCGGGGACCGGGGAGCTGTTTTTT
>TRBV2|TRBD2|TRBJ2-1|16|.
CASIRSGLASYNEQFF
TGTGCCAGCATCCGATCGGGACTAGCCTCCTACAATGAGCAGTTCTTC
>TRBV7-2|TRBD2|TRBJ2-5|14|few
CASSLGLAVETQYF
TGTGCCAGCAGCTTAGGGCTAGCGGTGGAGACCCAGTACTTC
>TRBV29-1|.|TRBJ2-3|14|.
CSVARDQSTDTQYF
TGCAGCGTTGCCCGGGACCAAAGCACAGATACGCAGTATTTT
>TRBV27|.|TRBJ2-5|17|few
CASSMNPPGLGRETQYF
TGTGCCAGCAGTATGAACCCGCCGGGACTGGGCCGGGAGACCCAGTACTTC
>TRBV10-3|.|TRBJ1-1|13|.
CAIRIQGNTEAFF
TGTGCCATCAGGATTCAGGGAAACACTGAAGCTTTCTTT
>TRBV6-1|TRBD1|TRBJ1-5|14|.
CASSETGSNQPQHF
TGTGCCAGCAGTGAGACAGGGAGCAATCAGCCCCAGCATTTT
>TRBV18|.|TRBJ1-1|12|.
CASSPYGTEAFF
TGTGCCAGCTCACCATATGGCACTGAAGCTTTCTTT
>TRBV19|.|TRBJ1-1|13|few
CASRPDGYTEAFF
TGTGCCAGTCGACCGGACGGGTACACTGAAGCTTTCTTT
>TRBV7-2|.|TRBJ2-1|14|.
CASSLVGLYNEQFF
TGTGCCAGCAGCTTAGTGGGCCTGTACAATGAGCAGTTCTTC
>TRBV7-2|TRBD1|TRBJ2-7|14|.
CASSLVQGSTEQYF
TGTGCCAGCAGCTTAGTACAGGGGAGTACCGAGCAGTACTTC
>TRBV15|.|TRBJ2-3|13|.
CATSRDFGDTQYF
TGTGCCACCAGCAGAGATTTCGGTGATACGCAGTATTTT
>TRBV5-6|TRBD2|TRBJ2-3|16|.
CASSVFGRSVADTQYF
TGTGCCAGCAGCGTCTTCGGGAGGAGCGTCGCAGATACGCAGTATTTT
>TRBV7-9|TRBD2|TRBJ2-1|15|.
CASSPPSGRAYEQFF
TGTGCCAGCAGCCCCCCCAGCGGGAGGGCATATGAGCAGTTCTTC
>TRBV19|.|TRBJ2-3|13|few
CASSISRTDTQYF
TGTGCCAGTAGTATTTCCAGGACAGATACGCAGTATTTT
>TRBV18|.|TRBJ1-4|14|few
CASSPLYSNEKLFF
TGTGCCAGCTCACCACTGTACTCAAATGAAAAACTGTTTTTT
>TRBV4-2|.|TRBJ2-1|13|.
CASSQDYANEQFF
TGTGCCAGCAGCCAAGATTACGCGAATGAGCAGTTCTTC
>TRBV28|TRBD2|TRBJ2-3|14|few
CASSPGGSTDTQYF
TGTGCCAGCAGTCCCGGGGGGAGCACAGATACGCAGTATTTT